The present TCR beta chain was sequenced within a study of human T cells and chemical hapten exposure. MiXCR, run by TCRdb on the RACE reads, gives a single entry per CDR3 protein. The profile shows approximately 260,000 distinct CDR3 sequences, approximately 7.5% of them singletons. This sample's time point: pre-sensitization, week 0. The treatment: therapeutic diphenylcyclopropenone sensitization with weekly scalp DPC. The authors' total RNA extraction used unfractionated whole blood. This CDR3 spans 15 amino acids. V shed 3 bases, J shed 7 bases, and the junction held 7 bases outside the gene matches.

The sample in question was whole blood, obtained in connection with sensitization to the hapten diphenylcyclopropenone (DPC). The chain uses TRBV12-3 or TRBV12-4 and TRBJ2-3; 10 nucleotides line up with TRBD2. This TCR was sampled from a man aged 18-30 years with alopecia areata. Some clones in this sample may be carry-over from other donors' samples. CDR3 nucleotide sequence: TGTGCCAGCAGTTTCCCTAGCGGGGGAATCTATACGCAGTATTTT. Amino acids: CASSFPSGGIYTQYF.